Described below is a single T cell receptor (beta chain) sequence and its context. The target antigen is unknown. The data derive from a study of beta chain features in type 1 diabetes. On the study more broadly: Across every sample, roughly 100 million sorted cells were examined in total.

Study results and limitations: For Type 1 diabetes patients, all four CD4+ subsets carried TCRB CDR3s that were moderately but significantly shorter.

Every isolated RNA sample was fully reverse transcribed, so sequencing captured expressed TCRB transcripts. Naive, central memory and regulatory T cell samples averaged around 3.9 million immunoSEQ reads each. The data were produced by immunoSEQ multiplex PCR, yet TCRdb's version contains in-frame clones alone and is incomplete. There are roughly 500,000 clones in the sample; more than 9.5% occur only once, and 0.045% to 0.06% lies in the top ten. A CD45RO/CCR7/CD25/CD127/CD95/CD27 panel sorted naive, central memory, regulatory and stem cell-like memory CD4+ cells. CDR1 is SGHTA, CDR2 FQGTGA, per germline. The CDR3 is 15 residues long. V was pared by 3 bases and J by 6 bases, with 5 bases of the junction left unmatched.

The chain employs TRBV7-3 and TRBJ2-1; 10 bases fit TRBD2. The sequence derives from a woman in her late teens or twenties in good health. Sequencing input: naive CD4+ T cells from blood. The CDR3 sequence is CASSLGLASVNEQFF. As DNA, the CDR3 is TGTGCCAGCAGCTTGGGACTAGCGTCTGTCAATGAGCAGTTCTTC.